This T cell receptor beta chain stems from a study of T cell responses to AZD1222 COVID-19 vaccine (dated by TCRdb to about 2021). Regarding the study in general: A total of approximately 240 trial participants underwent TCR sequencing, of whom around 200 received two doses of AZD1222 and around 26 received two doses of the MenACWY control vaccine. Trial participants were enrolled by age into 18-55, 56-69 and 70-plus year subgroups, with roughly 150, 30 and 60 TCR-sequenced participants respectively. Overall results and qualifications from the work: No day 14 peak-response samples were available, so repertoires were characterized only after the peak T cell response. After two AZD1222 doses, both the breadth and the depth of spike-specific TCRs were significantly higher than at day 0 and than in MenACWY recipients. Epitopes outside the regions mutated in the B.1.351 and B.1.1.7 variants were reportedly recognized by nearly half of the unique spike-specific TCRs. In the small 56-69-year group, the increase in depth fell short of significance, most likely because of low power. Conclusions about previously exposed vaccinees were limited because only a handful of AZD1222 recipients were SARS-CoV-2 seropositive at baseline. Most participants were white British and females outnumbered males, and the authors suggested that clonal diversity may have been underestimated. The whole spike protein was spanned by vaccine-associated CD4 TCRs, and dominant responses were seen in regions 160-218 and 743-854.

The CDR3 regions of human TCRbeta chains were analyzed by immunosequencing. In the authors' own workflow: Repertoire TCRs were checked for matches against a reference library of SARS-CoV-2-specific TCRs that had been generated using the MIRA antigen-specificity platform. Breadth was defined as the fraction of unique TCRs that were SARS-CoV-2-associated, and depth was defined as the fraction of total T cells that were SARS-CoV-2-associated. Using the MIRA data, every spike-specific TCR was mapped to the spike region that the TCR reacted to and assigned to either a CD4 or a CD8 class. Log10-transformed breadth and depth values were compared by one-way ANOVA with Sidak's multiple comparisons tests. TCRdb carries this immuneACCESS record with in-frame sequences only. Its versions omit some clonotypes, under half of them owing to an unresolved V gene in the studies checked, with the rest unexplained. Clonal size and the V and J genes are those of that table, whereas D and trimming came from the DNA. For this sample there are more than 100,000 clones; more than 90% appear just once. The ten largest clones represent roughly 2% of the sample.

The junction shows trimming of 0 bases on V and 7 bases on J, and the gene matches do not reach 13 bases of it. From the cysteine up to the phenylalanine, the CDR3 has a length of 17 residues. Of all the DNA, just the CDR3 is kept, 51 bases in frame from base 1. CDR1 and CDR2, per the germline V gene, are SGHRS and YFSETQ. The intended sense of this specimen's time point label: about 28 days (+/-7) after the second vaccine dose. AZD1222 recipients with second doses at about 4 weeks or about 12 weeks were pooled, because spike-specific TCR depth and breadth did not differ between schedules. The vaccinee samples were drawn from two UK trials, COV001 and COV002, one of which was a single-blind randomized controlled phase 2/3 trial testing AZD1222 (ChAdOx1 nCoV-19) in healthy adults. For TCRbeta chain sequencing, PBMC samples were collected from trial participants at day 0 and at day 28 after the second dose.

As to this clone: There is no known antigen for this receptor. One base away there is no much larger clone; base qualities are not given.

The sequence derives from an adult who received the AZD1222 COVID-19 vaccine. The sequence links TRBV5-1 to TRBJ1-1, with 9 bases matching TRBD1. The specimen comprised peripheral blood, sampled 28 days after the second AZD1222 dose. The CDR3 amino acid sequence is: CASSLGYWTGERDEAFF. The sequenced DNA: TGCGCCAGCAGCTTGGGGTATTGGACAGGGGAGAGGGATGAAGCTTTCTTT.